This paragraph covers one T cell receptor beta chain sequence. This sample was taken from a study of blood T cell repertoires in COVID-19. Sequencing used immunoSEQ multiplex PCR; TCRdb keeps in-frame clones, though not all of them. The data contain about 390,000 clones, 70% to 90% of them singletons. The junction had 6 bases not matched to a gene; V was cut back by 0 bases and J by 5 bases. The CDR3 is 15 residues long. Germline-derived CDR1 and CDR2 are LNHNV and YYDKDF (reference sequence). This TCR was sampled from a woman aged 60-75 years with COVID-19, enrolled during active disease. What was sequenced was peripheral blood. This chain connects TRBV15 to TRBJ1-1; 7 nucleotides agree with TRBD1. Here the CDR3 reads CATSRDSQGKTEAFF. CDR3 DNA sequence: TGTGCCACCAGCAGAGATTCACAGGGGAAGACTGAAGCTTTCTTT.